These 7 T cell receptor beta chains originate from one sample sequenced in a study of blood T cell repertoires in COVID-19. The protocol was immunoSEQ multiplex PCR, while the TCRdb copy is restricted to in-frame clones and leaves out a portion. The sample shows about 320,000 clones, approximately 85% of them seen only once. Sequencing was carried out using peripheral blood. These receptors came from a human donor in a cohort sampled during active COVID-19.

The V call is TRBV9, the J call TRBJ2-7; no clear D gene. Germline V lookup: CDR1 SGDLS, CDR2 YYNGEE. Trimming cost V 0 bases and J 9 bases, with 16 bases left between them. The length of the CDR3 is 14 residues. The CDR3 spells CASSVDGLSPVQYF. Here the CDR3 DNA reads TGTGCCAGCAGCGTAGATGGTTTGAGCCCTGTGCAGTACTTC.

The V call is TRBV24-1, the J call TRBJ2-7, with D possibly matching TRBD1 (6 bases). CDR3 length: 11 amino acids. CDR1 is KGHDR and CDR2 is SFDVKD in the germline V gene. Trimming took 10 bases from V and 3 from J, leaving 9 bases between them. The CDR3 reads CATTGDYEQYF. The DNA of the CDR3 is TGTGCCACGACAGGAGACTACGAGCAGTACTTC.

The CDR3 nucleotides read TGTGCCAGCTCACCAATCCCGGGGATTGAGCAGTTCTTC. Encoded protein: CASSPIPGIEQFF. This sequence joins TRBV18 and TRBJ2-1, with D possibly matching TRBD2 (5 bases). The CDR3 consists of 13 residues. CDR1 and CDR2 (germline): KGHSH, LQKENI. V lost 2 bases and J lost 9, with 11 bases in between.

This sequence joins TRBV10-2 and TRBJ2-1, with D perhaps matching TRBD2 (5 bases). The CDR3 length is 12 residues. Trimming pared 4 bases from V and 8 bases from J, leaving 9 bases between. CDR1 and CDR2 from the germline V gene are WSHSY and SAAADI. CDR3 bases: TGCGCCAGCAGTGCAGGCGGGCATGAGCAGTTCTTC. As protein: CASSAGGHEQFF.

The genes are TRBV3-1 (or the pseudogene TRBV3-2) and TRBJ1-2; TRBD1 agrees at 9 bases. The CDR3 covers 16 residues. V shed 4 bases and J 3 bases; nucleotides not matched to a gene: 9. Per germline, CDR1 LGHDT and CDR2 YNNKEL (reference sequence). The CDR3 DNA reads TGTGCCAGCAGCCGCTTTACAGGGGGCTCTTACTATGGCTACACCTTC. Translated, it gives CASSRFTGGSYYGYTF.

This clone appeared many times. This same CDR3 is encoded by further DNA sequences in the sample. The CDR3 loop is CASGSDRSNQPQHF. The CDR3 DNA sequence: TGTGCTAGTGGTTCCGACAGGTCTAATCAGCCCCAGCATTTT. The chain has TRBV12-5 and TRBJ1-5, with a tentative D call TRBD1 (6 bases). This CDR3 region has 14 residues. The V gene's germline CDR1 is LGHNT and CDR2 FRNRAP. V lost 4 bases to trimming and J lost 4 bases, with 11 bases between them.

Here the CDR3 DNA reads TGTGCCAGCAGCCTTCAAGGAGTCCTCACAGATACGCAGTATTTT. It translates to CASSLQGVLTDTQYF. The rearrangement links TRBV5-4 to TRBJ2-3; D is ambiguous. CDR3 length equals 15 residues. Germline V gives CDR1 SGHNT, CDR2 YYREEE (reference sequence). Between the trimmed V and J ends, which lost 4 bases and 2 bases, there was a span of 14 bases.